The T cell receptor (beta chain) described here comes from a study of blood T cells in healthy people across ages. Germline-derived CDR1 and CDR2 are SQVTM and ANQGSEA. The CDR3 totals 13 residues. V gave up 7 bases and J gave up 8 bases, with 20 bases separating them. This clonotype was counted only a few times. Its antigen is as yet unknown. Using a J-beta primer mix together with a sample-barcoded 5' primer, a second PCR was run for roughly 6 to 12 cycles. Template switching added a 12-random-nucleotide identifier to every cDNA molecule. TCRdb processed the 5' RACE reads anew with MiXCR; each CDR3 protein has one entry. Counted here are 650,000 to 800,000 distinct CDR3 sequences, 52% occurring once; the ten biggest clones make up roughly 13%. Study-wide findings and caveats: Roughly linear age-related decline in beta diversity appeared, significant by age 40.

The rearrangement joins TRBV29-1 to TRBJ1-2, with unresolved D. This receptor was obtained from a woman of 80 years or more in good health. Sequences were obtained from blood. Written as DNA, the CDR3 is TGCAGCGCTATCACGGGGAAGGACGACGGCTACACCTTC. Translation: CSAITGKDDGYTF.